This T cell receptor beta chain was captured in a study of blood T cell repertoires in COVID-19. With 5 bases removed from V and 10 bases from J, the gap between germline ends came to 12 bases. Germline V gene lookup returns CDR1 SGHNT and CDR2 YENEEA. CDR3 length: 12 residues. Under the authors' procedure: Reference gene primer amplification gave estimated nucleated cell counts. TCRdb's copy holds only in-frame clones and misses some; the assay was immunoSEQ multiplex PCR. V and J calls and clone size are copied from that table; D and trimming were computed from the DNA. The data show about 140,000 clones, 70% to 90% seen once.

This chain links TRBV11-3 with TRBJ2-1, with D perhaps TRBD1 (5 bases). Material for sequencing was peripheral blood. The TCR originated in a human donor in a cohort sampled during active COVID-19. The CDR3 loop is CASSPWGGEQFF. The DNA for the CDR3 is TGTGCCAGCAGCCCATGGGGCGGCGAGCAGTTCTTC.